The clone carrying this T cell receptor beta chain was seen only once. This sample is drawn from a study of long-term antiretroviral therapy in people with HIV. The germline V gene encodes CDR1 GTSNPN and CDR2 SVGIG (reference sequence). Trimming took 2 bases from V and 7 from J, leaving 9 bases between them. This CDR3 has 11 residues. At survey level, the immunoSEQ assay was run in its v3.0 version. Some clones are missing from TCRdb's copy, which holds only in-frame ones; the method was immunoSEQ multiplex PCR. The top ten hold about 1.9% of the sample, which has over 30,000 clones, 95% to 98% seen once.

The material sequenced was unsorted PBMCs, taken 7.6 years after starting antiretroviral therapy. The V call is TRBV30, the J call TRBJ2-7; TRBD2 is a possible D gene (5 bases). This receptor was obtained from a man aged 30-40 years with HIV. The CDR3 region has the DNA TGTGCCTGGAGTTCACCGGGAGAGCAGTACTTC. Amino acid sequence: CAWSSPGEQYF.